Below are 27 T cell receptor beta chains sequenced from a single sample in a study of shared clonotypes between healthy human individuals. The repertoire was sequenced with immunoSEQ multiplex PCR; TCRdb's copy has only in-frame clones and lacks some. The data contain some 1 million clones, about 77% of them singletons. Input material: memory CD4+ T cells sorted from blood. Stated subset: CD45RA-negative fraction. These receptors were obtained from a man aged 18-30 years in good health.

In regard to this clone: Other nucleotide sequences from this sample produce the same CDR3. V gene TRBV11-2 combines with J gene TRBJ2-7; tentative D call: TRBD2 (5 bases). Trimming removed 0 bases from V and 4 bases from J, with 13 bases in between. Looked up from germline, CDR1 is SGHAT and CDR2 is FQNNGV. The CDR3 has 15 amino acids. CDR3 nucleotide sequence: TGTGCCAGCAGCTTAGAGGTACGCGGGCCATACGAGCAGTACTTC. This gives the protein CASSLEVRGPYEQYF.

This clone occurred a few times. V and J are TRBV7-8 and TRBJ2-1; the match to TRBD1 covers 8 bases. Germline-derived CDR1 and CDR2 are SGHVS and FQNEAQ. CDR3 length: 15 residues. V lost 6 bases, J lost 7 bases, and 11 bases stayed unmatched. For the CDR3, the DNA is TGTGCCAGCAGTTCAGCCGGACAGGGCAAGAATGAGCAGTTCTTC. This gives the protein CASSSAGQGKNEQFF.

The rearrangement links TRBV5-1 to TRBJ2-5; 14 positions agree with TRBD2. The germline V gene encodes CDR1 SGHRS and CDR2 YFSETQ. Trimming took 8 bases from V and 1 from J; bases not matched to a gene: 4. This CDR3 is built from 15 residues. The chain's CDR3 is CASAGLAGGQETQYF. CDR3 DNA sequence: TGCGCCAGTGCCGGACTAGCGGGGGGCCAAGAGACCCAGTACTTC.

CDR3 coding DNA: TGTGCCAGCAGTTACGGGGGCTCCACGAATACGCAGTATTTT. It encodes CASSYGGSTNTQYF. V and J are TRBV6-5 and TRBJ2-3; D is perhaps TRBD1 (6 bases). Between the trimmed V and J ends, which lost 2 bases and 7 bases, there was a span of 13 bases. Germline CDR1 is MNHEY and CDR2 is SVGAGI. The CDR3 covers 14 residues.

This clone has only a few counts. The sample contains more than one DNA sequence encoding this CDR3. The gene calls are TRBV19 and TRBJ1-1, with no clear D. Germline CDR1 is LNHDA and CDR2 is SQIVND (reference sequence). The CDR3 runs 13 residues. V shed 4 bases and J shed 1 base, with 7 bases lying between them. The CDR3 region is CASSTTANTEAFF. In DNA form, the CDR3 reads TGTGCCAGTAGTACTACAGCGAACACTGAAGCTTTCTTT.

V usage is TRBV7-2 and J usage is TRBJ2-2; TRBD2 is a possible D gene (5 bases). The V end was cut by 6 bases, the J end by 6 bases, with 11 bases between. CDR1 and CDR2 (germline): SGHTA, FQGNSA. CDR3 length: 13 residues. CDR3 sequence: CASRDFLSGELFF. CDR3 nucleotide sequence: TGTGCCAGCAGGGACTTCCTGTCCGGGGAGCTGTTTTTT.

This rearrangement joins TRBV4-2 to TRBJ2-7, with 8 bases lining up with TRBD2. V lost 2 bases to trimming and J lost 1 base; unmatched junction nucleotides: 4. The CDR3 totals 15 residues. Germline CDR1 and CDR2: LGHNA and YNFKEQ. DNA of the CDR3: TGTGCCAGCAGCCAATATAGCGGGGCTTCCTACGAGCAGTACTTC. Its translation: CASSQYSGASYEQYF.

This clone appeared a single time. As DNA, the CDR3 is TGTGCCAGCAGTTTCGCGGGGACTAGCACAGATACGCAGTATTTT. This translates into CASSFAGTSTDTQYF. V and J are TRBV27 and TRBJ2-3; a possible D gene is TRBD2 (6 bases). Germline V CDR1 and CDR2: MNHEY, SMNVEV (reference sequence). This CDR3 has 15 amino acids. Trimming shortened V by 3 bases and J by 0 bases, and 10 bases separated the two germline ends.

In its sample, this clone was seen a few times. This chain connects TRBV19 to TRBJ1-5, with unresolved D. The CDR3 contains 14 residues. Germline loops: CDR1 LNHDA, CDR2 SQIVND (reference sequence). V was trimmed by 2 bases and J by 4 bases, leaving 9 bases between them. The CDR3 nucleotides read TGTGCCAGTAGTATAATGGGCGGGAATCAGCCCCAGCATTTT. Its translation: CASSIMGGNQPQHF. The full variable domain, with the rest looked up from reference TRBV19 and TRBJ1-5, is DGGITQSPKYLFRKEGQNVTLSCEQNLNHDAMYWYRQDPGQGLRLIYYSQIVNDFQKGDIAEGYSVSREKKESFPLTVTSAQKNPTAFYLCASSIMGGNQPQHFGDGTRLSIL.

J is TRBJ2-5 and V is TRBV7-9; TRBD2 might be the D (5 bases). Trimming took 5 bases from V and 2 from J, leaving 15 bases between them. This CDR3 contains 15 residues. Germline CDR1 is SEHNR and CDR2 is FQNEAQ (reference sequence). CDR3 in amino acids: CASSPSPAAQETQYF. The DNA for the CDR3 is TGTGCCAGCAGCCCCTCGCCAGCGGCGCAAGAGACCCAGTACTTC.

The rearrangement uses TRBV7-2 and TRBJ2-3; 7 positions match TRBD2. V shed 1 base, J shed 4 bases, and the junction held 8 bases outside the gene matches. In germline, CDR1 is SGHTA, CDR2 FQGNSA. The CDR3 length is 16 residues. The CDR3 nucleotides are TGTGCCAGCAGCTTAGTAGGCGGGGGATTTGCAGATACGCAGTATTTT. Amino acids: CASSLVGGGFADTQYF. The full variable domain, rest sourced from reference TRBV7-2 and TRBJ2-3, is GAGVSQSPSNKVTEKGKDVELRCDPISGHTALYWYRQSLGQGLEFLIYFQGNSAPDKSGLPSDRFSAERTGGSVSTLTIQRTQQEDSAVYLCASSLVGGGFADTQYFGPGTRLTVL.

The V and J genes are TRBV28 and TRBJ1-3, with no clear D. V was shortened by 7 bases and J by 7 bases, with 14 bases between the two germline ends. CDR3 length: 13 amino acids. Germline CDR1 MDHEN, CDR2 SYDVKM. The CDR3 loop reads CASISSPGNTIYF. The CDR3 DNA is TGTGCCAGCATTTCCTCACCGGGGAACACCATATATTTT.

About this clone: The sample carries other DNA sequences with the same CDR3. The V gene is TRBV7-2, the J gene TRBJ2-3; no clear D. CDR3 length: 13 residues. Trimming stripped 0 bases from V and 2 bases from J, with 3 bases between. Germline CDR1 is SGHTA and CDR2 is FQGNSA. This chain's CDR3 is CASSLAYTDTQYF. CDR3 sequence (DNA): TGTGCCAGCAGCTTAGCTTACACAGATACGCAGTATTTT.

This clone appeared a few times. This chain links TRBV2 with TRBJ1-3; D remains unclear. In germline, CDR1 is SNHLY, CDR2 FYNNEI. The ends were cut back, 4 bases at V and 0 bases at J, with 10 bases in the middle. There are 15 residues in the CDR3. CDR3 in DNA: TGTGCCAGCAGTGTATCCTGGAGCTCTGGAAACACCATATATTTT. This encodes CASSVSWSSGNTIYF.

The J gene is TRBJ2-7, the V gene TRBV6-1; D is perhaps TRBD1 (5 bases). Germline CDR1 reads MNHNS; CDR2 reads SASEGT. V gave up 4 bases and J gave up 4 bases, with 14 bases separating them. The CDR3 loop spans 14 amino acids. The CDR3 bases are TGTGCCAGCAGTGGGCGACAGAGGAAGTACGAGCAGTACTTC. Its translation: CASSGRQRKYEQYF.

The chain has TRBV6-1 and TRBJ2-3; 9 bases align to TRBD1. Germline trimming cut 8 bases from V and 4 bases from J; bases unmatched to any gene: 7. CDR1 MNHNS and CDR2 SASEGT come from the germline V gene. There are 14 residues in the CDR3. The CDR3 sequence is CASGSGQGADTQYF. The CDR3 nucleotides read TGTGCCAGCGGATCGGGACAGGGTGCAGATACGCAGTATTTT.

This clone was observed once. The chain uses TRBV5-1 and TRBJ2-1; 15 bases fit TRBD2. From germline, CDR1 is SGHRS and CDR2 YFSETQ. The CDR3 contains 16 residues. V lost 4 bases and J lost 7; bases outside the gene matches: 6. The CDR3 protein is CASSPLGTSGGNEQFF. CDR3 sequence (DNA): TGCGCCAGCAGCCCTTTGGGGACTAGCGGGGGGAATGAGCAGTTCTTC.

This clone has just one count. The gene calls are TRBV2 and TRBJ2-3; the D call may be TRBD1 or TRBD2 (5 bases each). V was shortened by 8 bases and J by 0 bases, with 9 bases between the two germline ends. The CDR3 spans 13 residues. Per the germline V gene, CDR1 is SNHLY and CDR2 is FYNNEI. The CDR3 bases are TGTGCCAGCGTTTGGGACAGCACAGATACGCAGTATTTT. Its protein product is CASVWDSTDTQYF.

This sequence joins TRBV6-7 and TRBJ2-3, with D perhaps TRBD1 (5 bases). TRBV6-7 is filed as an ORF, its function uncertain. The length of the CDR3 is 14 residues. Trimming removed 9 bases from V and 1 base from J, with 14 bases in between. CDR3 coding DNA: TGTGCCAGTATAATAGTGGGGCGCACAGATACGCAGTATTTT. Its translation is CASIIVGRTDTQYF.

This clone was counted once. The CDR3 sequence is CASSLVASANTGELFF. CDR3 DNA: TGTGCCAGCAGCTTAGTGGCTAGCGCGAACACCGGGGAGCTGTTTTTT. V and J are TRBV7-8 and TRBJ2-2, with D tentatively TRBD2 (6 bases). Germline V gene lookup returns CDR1 SGHVS and CDR2 FQNEAQ. CDR3 length: 16 amino acids. Between the trimmed V and J ends, which lost 1 base and 0 bases, there was a span of 9 bases.

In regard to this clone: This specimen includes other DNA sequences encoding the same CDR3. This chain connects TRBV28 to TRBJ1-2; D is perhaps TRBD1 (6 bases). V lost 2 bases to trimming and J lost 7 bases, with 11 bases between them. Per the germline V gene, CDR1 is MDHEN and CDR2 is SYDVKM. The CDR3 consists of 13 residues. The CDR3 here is CASSLRGASGYTF. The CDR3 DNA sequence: TGTGCCAGCAGTTTAAGGGGGGCCAGTGGCTACACCTTC.

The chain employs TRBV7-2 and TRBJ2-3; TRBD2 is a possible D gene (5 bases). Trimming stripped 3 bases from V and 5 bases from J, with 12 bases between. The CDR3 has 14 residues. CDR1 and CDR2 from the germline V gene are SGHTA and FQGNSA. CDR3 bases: TGTGCCAGCAGCTTGGGAGTTCAGAAAGATACGCAGTATTTT. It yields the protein CASSLGVQKDTQYF.

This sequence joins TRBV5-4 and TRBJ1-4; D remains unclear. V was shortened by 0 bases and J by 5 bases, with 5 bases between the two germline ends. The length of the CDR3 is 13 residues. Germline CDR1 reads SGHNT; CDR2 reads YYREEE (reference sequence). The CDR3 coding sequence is TGTGCCAGCAGCTTGGCCGGGAATGAAAAACTGTTTTTT. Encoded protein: CASSLAGNEKLFF.

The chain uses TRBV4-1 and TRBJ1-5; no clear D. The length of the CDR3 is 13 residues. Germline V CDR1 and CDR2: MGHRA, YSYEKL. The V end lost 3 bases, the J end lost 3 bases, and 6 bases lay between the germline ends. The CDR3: CASSHGINQPQHF. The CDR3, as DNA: TGCGCCAGCAGCCACGGAATCAATCAGCCCCAGCATTTT.

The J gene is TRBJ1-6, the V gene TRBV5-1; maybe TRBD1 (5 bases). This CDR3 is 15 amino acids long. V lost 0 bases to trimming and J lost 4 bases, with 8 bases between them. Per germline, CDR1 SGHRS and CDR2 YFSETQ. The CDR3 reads CASSLEGTYNSPLHF. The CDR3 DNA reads TGCGCCAGCAGCTTGGAAGGGACTTATAATTCACCCCTCCACTTT.

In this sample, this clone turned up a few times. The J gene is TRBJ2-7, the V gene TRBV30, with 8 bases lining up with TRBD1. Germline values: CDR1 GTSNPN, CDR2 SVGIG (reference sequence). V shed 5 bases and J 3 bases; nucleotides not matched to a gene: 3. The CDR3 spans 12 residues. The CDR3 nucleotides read TGTGCCTGGGATACAGGGGGCTACGAGCAGTACTTC. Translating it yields CAWDTGGYEQYF.

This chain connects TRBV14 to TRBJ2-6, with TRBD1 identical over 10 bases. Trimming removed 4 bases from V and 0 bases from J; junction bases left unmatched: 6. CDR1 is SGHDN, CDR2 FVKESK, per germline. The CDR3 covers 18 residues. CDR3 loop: CASSLRGTGVSGANVLTF. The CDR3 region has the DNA TGTGCCAGCAGCCTGAGGGGGACAGGGGTCTCTGGGGCCAACGTCCTGACTTTC.